This T cell receptor (beta chain) was sequenced in a study of CD8 T cells in ankylosing spondylitis. Findings and caveats of the study: There were earlier reports of some motif variants in reactive arthritis synovial fluid and blood.

The CDR3 runs to 15 residues. Trimming took off 5 bases at V and 2 bases at J, with 16 bases between the two ends. With respect to this clonotype: Its target is not known.

TCRdb independently ran MiXCR on the 5' RACE reads; one entry per CDR3 protein. The sample lists 380,000 or so distinct CDR3 sequences; roughly 20% were seen once. The chain joins TRBV12-3 or TRBV12-4 to TRBJ2-7, with D perhaps matching TRBD2 (5 bases). Sequenced material: blood, either unsorted or a sorted T cell fraction (not recorded which). The TCR was taken from a male donor with ankylosing spondylitis or in good health (not recorded which). CDR3 amino acids: CASSPHRTDPYEQYF. CDR3 DNA: TGTGCCAGCAGTCCCCACCGGACTGACCCCTACGAGCAGTACTTC.